Described below is a single T cell receptor beta chain sequence and its context. Its antigen is undetermined. The data are from a study of shared clonotypes between healthy human individuals. Whole-study context: For every donor, three CD4 naive, three CD4 memory, two CD8 naive and one CD8 memory plates were used. Broader study findings: Represented diversity, genetic and exposure-history alike, was limited by few donors.

Naive CD8 cells lacked CD45RO, underwent positive selection for CCR7 and left out terminally differentiated effector memory CD45RA+ cells. In the original processing: There were no quality scores in the junction-only immunoSEQ sequences, so filtering differed. Data came from immunoSEQ multiplex PCR; TCRdb stores just in-frame clones and leaves some out. The DNA was the basis for D and trimming; V, J and clone size are from that table. The repertoire holds some 2 million clones, with around 96% as singletons. The sample comprised naive CD8+ T cells sorted from blood. This clonotype was sampled from a man younger than 35 in good health.

Here the CDR3 reads CASNLARERNEQFF. The CDR3 DNA follows: TGTGCCAGCAACCTCGCCCGGGAAAGGAATGAGCAGTTCTTC. This chain joins TRBV7-8 and TRBJ2-1, with a tentative D call TRBD2 (5 bases). CDR1 and CDR2 from the germline V gene are SGHVS and FQNEAQ. The CDR3 has 14 amino acids. Trimming cost V 7 bases and J 7 bases, with 17 bases left between them.